This T cell receptor (beta chain) was identified during a study of blood T cell repertoires in COVID-19. Across the study: The samples span acute and convalescent COVID-19 from the United States, Italy and Spain. PBMCs, B-cell-depleted T cells, or T cells provided the cDNA or gDNA that made up the material.

The junction had 12 bases not matched to a gene; V was cut back by 4 bases and J by 9 bases. The CDR3 contains 16 residues. Germline V CDR1 and CDR2: MNHNS, SASEGT. Authors' analysis steps: Amplifying reference gene primers gave estimates of nucleated cell counts. The table came from immunoSEQ multiplex PCR; TCRdb's copy has only in-frame clones and leaves some out. V and J calls plus clone size are reproduced from that table; the DNA served to infer D and trimming. The sample consists of some 120,000 clones, approximately 78% of them appearing once. Sequencing was carried out using peripheral blood. The sequence derives from a man between 65 and 79 years old with acute or convalescent COVID-19. The genes are TRBV6-1 and TRBJ1-6, with 7 bases aligning to TRBD1. CDR3 nucleotide sequence: TGTGCCAGCAGTGTGGACAGGTCGGTATCCGCTTCACCCCTCCACTTT. Protein sequence: CASSVDRSVSASPLHF.